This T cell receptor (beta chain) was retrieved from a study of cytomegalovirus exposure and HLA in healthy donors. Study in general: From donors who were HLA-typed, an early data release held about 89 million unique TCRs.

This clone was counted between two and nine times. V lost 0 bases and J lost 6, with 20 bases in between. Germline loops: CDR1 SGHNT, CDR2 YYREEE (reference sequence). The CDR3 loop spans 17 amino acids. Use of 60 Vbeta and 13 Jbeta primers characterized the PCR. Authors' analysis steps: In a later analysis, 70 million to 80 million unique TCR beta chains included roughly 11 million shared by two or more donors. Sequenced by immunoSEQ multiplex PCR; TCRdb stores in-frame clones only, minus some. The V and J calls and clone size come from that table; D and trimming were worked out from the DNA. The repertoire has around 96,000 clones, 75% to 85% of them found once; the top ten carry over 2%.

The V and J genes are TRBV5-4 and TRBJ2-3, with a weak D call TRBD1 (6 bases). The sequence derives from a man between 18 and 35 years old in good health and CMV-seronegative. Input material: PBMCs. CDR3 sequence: CASSLALGGYRLDTQYF. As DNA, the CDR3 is TGTGCCAGCAGCTTGGCCCTTGGGGGCTACCGGCTGGATACGCAGTATTTT. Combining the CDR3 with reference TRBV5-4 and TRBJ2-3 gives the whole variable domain ETGVTQSPTHLIKTRGQQVTLRCSSQSGHNTVSWYQQALGQGPQFIFQYYREEENGRGNFPPRFSGLQFPNYSSELNVNALELDDSALYLCASSLALGGYRLDTQYFGPGTRLTVL.